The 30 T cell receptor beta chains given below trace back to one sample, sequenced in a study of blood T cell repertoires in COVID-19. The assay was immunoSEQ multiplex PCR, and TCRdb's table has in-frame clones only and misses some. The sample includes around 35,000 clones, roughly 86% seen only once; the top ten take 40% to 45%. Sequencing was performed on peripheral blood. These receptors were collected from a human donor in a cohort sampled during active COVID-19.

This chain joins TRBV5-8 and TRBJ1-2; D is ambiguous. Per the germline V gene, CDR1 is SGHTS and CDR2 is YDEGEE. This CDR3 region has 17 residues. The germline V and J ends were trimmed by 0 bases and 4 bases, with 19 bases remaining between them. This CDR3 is CASSLVSTNKFGYGYTF. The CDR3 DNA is TGTGCCAGCAGCTTGGTTAGCACGAATAAGTTTGGCTATGGCTACACCTTC.

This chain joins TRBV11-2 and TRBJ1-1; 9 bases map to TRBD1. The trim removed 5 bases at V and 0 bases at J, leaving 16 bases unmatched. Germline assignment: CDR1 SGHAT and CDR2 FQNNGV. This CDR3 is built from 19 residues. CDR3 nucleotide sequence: TGTGCCAGCAGCCCCGGGACAGGGAGCGGAGTTTACTTGAACACTGAAGCTTTCTTT. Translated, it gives CASSPGTGSGVYLNTEAFF. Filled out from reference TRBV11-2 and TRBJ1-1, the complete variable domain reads EAGVAQSPRYKIIEKRQSVAFWCNPISGHATLYWYQQILGQGPKLLIQFQNNGVVDDSQLPKDRFSAERLKGVDSTLKIQPAKLEDSAVYLCASSPGTGSGVYLNTEAFFGQGTRLTVV.

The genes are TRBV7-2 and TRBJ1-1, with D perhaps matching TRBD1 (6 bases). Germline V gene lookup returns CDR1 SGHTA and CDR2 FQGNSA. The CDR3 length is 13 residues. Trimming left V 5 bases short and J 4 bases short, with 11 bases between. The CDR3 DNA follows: TGTGCCAGCAGCGCAGGGACAACCACTGAAGCTTTCTTT. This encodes CASSAGTTTEAFF.

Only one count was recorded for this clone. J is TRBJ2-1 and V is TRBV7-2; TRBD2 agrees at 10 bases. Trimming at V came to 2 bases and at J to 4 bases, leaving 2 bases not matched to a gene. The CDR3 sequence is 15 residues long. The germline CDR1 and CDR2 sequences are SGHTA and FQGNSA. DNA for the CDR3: TGTGCCAGCAGCTTATCACTAGCGGGGTACAATGAGCAGTTCTTC. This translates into CASSLSLAGYNEQFF.

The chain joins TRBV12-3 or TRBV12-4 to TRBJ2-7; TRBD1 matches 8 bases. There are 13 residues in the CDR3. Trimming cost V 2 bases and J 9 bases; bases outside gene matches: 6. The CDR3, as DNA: TGTGCCAGCAGTTTACAGGGGGCGATTGGGCAGTACTTC. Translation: CASSLQGAIGQYF.

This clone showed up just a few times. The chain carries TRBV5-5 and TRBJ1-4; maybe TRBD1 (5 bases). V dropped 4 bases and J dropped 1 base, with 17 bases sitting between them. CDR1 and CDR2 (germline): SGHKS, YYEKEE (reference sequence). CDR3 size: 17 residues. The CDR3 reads CASSHPQGRVTNEKLFF. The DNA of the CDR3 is TGTGCCAGCAGCCACCCGCAGGGCCGCGTAACTAATGAAAAACTGTTTTTT.

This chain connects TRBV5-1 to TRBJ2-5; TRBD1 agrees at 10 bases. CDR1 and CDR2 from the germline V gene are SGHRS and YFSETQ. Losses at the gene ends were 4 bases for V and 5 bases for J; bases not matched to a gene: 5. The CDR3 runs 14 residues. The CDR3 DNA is TGCGCCAGCAGCGGACAGGGGGAGATGGAGACCCAGTACTTC. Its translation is CASSGQGEMETQYF.

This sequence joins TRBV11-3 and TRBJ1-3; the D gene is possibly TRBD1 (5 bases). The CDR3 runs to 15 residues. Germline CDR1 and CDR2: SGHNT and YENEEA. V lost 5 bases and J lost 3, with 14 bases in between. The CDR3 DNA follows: TGTGCCAGCAGCCTGGCTGCAGGGATTGGAAACACCATATATTTT. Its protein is CASSLAAGIGNTIYF. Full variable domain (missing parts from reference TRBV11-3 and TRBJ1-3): EAGVVQSPRYKIIEKKQPVAFWCNPISGHNTLYWYLQNLGQGPELLIRYENEEAVDDSQLPKDRFSAERLKGVDSTLKIQPAELGDSAVYLCASSLAAGIGNTIYFGEGSWLTVV.

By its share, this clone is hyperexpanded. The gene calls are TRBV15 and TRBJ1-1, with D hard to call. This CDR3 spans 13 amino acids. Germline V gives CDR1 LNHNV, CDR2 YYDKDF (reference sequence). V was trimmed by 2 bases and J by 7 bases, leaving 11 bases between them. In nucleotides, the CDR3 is TGTGCCACCAGCAGACAAGATCGGGGTGAAGCTTTCTTT. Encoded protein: CATSRQDRGEAFF.

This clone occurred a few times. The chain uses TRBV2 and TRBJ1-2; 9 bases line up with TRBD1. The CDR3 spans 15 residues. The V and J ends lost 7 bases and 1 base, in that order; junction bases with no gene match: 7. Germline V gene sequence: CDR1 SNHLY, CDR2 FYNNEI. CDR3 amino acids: CASTRDRVGNYGYTF. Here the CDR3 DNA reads TGTGCCAGCACCCGGGACAGGGTGGGTAACTATGGCTACACCTTC.

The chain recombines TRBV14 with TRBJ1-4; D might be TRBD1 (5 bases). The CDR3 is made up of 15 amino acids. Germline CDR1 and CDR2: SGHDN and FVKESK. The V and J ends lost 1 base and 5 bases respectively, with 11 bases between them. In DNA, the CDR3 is TGTGCCAGCAGCCAAGCCCCAGGGAAGAATGAAAAACTGTTTTTT. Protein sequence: CASSQAPGKNEKLFF.

The DNA for the CDR3 is TGTGCCAGCAGCAGCTTAGCGGGGGGGGATTCCTACGAGCAGTACTTC. Translation: CASSSLAGGDSYEQYF. This rearrangement joins TRBV14 to TRBJ2-7; 11 bases are a match to TRBD2. J lost 1 base, V lost 5 bases, and 7 bases had no gene match. Germline V gene sequence: CDR1 SGHDN, CDR2 FVKESK. The CDR3 contains 16 residues.

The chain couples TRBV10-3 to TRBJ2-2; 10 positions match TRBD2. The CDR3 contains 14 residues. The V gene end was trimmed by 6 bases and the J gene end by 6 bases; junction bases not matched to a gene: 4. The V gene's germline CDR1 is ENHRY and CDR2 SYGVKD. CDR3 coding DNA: TGTGCCATCAGAAGCGGGGGGGTTTCCGGGGAGCTGTTTTTT. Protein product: CAIRSGGVSGELFF.

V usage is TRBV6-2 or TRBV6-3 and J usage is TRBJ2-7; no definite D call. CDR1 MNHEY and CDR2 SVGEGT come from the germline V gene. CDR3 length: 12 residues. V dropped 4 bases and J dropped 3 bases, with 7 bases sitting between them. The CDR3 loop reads CASSSQNYEQYF. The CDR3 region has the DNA TGTGCCAGCAGTTCCCAGAACTACGAGCAGTACTTC.

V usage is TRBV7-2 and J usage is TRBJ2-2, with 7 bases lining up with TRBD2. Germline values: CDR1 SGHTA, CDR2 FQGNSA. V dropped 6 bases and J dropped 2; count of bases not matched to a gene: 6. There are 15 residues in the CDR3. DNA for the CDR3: TGTGCCAGCAGATTCGGGGGGACCAACACCGGGGAGCTGTTTTTT. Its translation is CASRFGGTNTGELFF.

The CDR3 sequence is CAISGTAYGYTF. The DNA of the CDR3 is TGTGCCATCTCCGGGACAGCCTATGGCTACACCTTC. This chain links TRBV10-3 with TRBJ1-2, with 7 nucleotides matching TRBD1. The CDR3 is made up of 12 amino acids. With V trimmed by 8 bases and J by 4 bases, 4 bases remained unmatched. Per the germline V gene, CDR1 is ENHRY and CDR2 is SYGVKD.

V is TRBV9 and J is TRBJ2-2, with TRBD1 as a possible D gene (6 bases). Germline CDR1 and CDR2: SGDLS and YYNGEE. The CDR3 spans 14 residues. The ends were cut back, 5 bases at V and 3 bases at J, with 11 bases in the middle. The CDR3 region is CASRKAGDTGELFF. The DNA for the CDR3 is TGTGCCAGCAGAAAGGCAGGGGACACCGGGGAGCTGTTTTTT.

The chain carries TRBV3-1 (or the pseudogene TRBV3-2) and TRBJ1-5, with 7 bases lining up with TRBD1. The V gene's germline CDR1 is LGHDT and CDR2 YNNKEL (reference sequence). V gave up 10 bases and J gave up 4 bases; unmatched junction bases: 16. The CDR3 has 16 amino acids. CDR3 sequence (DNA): TGTGCCATCCGGAATACAGGGGAAGCGAGGAATCAGCCCCAGCATTTT. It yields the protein CAIRNTGEARNQPQHF.

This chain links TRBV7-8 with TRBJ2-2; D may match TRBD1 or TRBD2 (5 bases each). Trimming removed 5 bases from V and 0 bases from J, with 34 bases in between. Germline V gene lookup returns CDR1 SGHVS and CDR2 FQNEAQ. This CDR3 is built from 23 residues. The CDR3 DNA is TGTGCCAGCAGCCGAGGGGTGGTTTTATTGGAGGCGGAAGGCAAAACGAACACCGGGGAGCTGTTTTTT. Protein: CASSRGVVLLEAEGKTNTGELFF.

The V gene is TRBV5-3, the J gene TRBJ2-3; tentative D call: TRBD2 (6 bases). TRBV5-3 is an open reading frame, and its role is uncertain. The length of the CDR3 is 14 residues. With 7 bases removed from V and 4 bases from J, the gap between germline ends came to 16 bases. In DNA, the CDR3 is TGTGCCAGACTGGGGGGACGGGGACCAGATACGCAGTATTTT. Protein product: CARLGGRGPDTQYF.

CDR3 residues: CASSPHQLAGRPYRSSAKNIQYF. The DNA of the CDR3 is TGTGCCAGCAGTCCCCATCAACTAGCGGGGAGGCCGTATCGGAGCTCGGCCAAAAACATTCAGTACTTC. The rearrangement uses TRBV27 and TRBJ2-4; TRBD2 matches 10 bases. Per the germline V gene, CDR1 is MNHEY and CDR2 is SMNVEV (reference sequence). The CDR3 contains 23 residues. The ends lost 5 bases at V and 1 base at J; junction bases unmatched: 26.

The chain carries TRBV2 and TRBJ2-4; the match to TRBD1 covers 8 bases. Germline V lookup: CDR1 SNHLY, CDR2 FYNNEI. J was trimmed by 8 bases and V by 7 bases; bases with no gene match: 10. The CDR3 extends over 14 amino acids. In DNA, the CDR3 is TGTGCCAGCAAAGTGGACAGGGTCGGAGACATTCAGTACTTC. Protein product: CASKVDRVGDIQYF. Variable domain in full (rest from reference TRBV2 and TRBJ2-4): EPEVTQTPSHQVTQMGQEVILRCVPISNHLYFYWYRQILGQKVEFLVSFYNNEISEKSEIFDDQFSVERPDGSNFTLKIRSTKLEDSAMYFCASKVDRVGDIQYFGAGTRLSVL.

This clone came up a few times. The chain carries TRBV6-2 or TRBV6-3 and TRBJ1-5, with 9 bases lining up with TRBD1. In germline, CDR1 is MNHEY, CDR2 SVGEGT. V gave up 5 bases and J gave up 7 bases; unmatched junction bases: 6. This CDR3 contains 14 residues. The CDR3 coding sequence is TGTGCCAGCAGTAACAGGGGGCAGGAACAGCCCCAGCATTTT. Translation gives CASSNRGQEQPQHF.

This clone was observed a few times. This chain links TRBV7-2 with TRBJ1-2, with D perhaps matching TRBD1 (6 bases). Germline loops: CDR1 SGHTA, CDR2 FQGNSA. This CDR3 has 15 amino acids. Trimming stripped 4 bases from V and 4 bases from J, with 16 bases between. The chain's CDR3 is CASSSRYREGYGYTF. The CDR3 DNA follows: TGTGCCAGCAGCTCAAGGTACAGGGAGGGCTATGGCTACACCTTC.

In nucleotides, the CDR3 is TGTGCCACCAGTGCGGGCGGGACCTACGAGCAGTACTTC. Amino acids: CATSAGGTYEQYF. The chain has TRBV24-1 and TRBJ2-7; D perhaps matches TRBD2 (6 bases). Germline lookup yields CDR1 KGHDR and CDR2 SFDVKD. The CDR3 sequence is 13 residues long. Trimming left V 5 bases short and J 2 bases short, with 9 bases between.

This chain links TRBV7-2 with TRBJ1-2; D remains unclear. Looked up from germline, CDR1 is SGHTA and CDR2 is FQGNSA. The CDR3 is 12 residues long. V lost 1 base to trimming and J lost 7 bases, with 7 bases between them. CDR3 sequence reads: CASSLDWSGYTF. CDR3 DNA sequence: TGTGCCAGCAGCTTAGATTGGAGTGGCTACACCTTC.

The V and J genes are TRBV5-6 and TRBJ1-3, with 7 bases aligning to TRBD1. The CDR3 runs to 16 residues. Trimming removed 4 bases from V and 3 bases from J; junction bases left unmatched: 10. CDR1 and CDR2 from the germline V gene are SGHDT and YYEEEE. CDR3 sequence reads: CASSTRTGYRGNTIYF. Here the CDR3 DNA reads TGTGCCAGCAGCACGCGGACAGGATACCGTGGAAACACCATATATTTT.

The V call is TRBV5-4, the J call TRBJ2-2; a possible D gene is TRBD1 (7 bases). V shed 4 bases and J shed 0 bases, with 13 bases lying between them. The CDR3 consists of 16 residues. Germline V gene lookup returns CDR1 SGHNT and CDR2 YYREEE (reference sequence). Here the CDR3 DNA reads TGTGCCAGCAGCCCTAGCAGGGGGGCGAACACCGGGGAGCTGTTTTTT. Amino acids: CASSPSRGANTGELFF.

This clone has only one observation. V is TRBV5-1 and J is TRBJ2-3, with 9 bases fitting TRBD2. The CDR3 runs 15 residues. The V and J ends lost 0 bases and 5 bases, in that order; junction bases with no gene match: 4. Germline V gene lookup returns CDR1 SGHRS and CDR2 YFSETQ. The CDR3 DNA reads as TGCGCCAGCAGCTTGGCAGCGGGGGGCCGAGATACGCAGTATTTT. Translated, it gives CASSLAAGGRDTQYF.

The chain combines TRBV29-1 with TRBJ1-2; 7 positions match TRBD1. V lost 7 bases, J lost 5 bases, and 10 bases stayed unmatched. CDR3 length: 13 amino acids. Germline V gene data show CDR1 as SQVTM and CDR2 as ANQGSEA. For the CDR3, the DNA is TGCAGCGCAGTAGAGACAGGGCGGTATGGCTACACCTTC. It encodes CSAVETGRYGYTF.